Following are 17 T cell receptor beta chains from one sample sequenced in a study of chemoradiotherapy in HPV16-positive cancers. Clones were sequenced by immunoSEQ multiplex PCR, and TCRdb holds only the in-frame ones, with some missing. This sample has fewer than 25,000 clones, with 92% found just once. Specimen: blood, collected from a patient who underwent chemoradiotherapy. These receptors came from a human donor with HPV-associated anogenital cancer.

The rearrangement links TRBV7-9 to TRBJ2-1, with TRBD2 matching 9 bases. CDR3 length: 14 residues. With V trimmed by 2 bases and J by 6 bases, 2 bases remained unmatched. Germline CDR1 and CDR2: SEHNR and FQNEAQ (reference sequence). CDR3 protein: CASSLPGLANEQFF. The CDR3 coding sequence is TGTGCCAGCAGCTTACCGGGACTAGCCAATGAGCAGTTCTTC.

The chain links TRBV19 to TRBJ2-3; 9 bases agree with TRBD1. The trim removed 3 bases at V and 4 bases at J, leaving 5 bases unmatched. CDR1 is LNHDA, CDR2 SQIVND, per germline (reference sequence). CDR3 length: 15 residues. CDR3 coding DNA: TGTGCCAGTAGTATCCCGGGACAGGGACCAGATACGCAGTATTTT. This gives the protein CASSIPGQGPDTQYF.

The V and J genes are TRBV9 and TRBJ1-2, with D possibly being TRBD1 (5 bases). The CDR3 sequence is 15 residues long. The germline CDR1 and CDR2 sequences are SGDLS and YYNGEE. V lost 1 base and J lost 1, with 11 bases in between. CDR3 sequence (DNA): TGTGCCAGCAGCGTATCGGGGCGGAGTAACTATGGCTACACCTTC. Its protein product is CASSVSGRSNYGYTF.

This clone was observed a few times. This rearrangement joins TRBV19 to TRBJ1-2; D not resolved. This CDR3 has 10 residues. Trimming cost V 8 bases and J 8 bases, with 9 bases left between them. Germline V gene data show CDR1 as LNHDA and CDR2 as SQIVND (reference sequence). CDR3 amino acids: CASRSRGYTF. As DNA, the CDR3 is TGTGCCAGTCGGTCGAGGGGCTACACCTTC.

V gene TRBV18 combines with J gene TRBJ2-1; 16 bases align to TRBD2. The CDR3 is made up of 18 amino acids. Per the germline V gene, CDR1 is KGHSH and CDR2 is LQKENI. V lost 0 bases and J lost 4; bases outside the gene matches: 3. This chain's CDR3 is CASSPPGLAGGIYNEQFF. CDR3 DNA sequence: TGTGCCAGCTCACCACCGGGACTAGCGGGAGGGATTTACAATGAGCAGTTCTTC.

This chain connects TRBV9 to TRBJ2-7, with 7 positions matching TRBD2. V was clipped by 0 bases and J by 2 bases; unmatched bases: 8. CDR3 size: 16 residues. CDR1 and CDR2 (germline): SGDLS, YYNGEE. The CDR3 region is CASSVGRLAGTYEQYF. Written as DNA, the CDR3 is TGTGCCAGCAGCGTAGGGCGACTAGCCGGAACCTACGAGCAGTACTTC.

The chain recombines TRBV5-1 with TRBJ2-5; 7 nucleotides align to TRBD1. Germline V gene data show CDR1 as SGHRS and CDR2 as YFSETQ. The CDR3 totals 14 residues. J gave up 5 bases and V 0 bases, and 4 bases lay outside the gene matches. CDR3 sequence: CASSLGGGRETQYF. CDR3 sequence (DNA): TGCGCCAGCAGCTTGGGAGGGGGCCGGGAGACCCAGTACTTC.

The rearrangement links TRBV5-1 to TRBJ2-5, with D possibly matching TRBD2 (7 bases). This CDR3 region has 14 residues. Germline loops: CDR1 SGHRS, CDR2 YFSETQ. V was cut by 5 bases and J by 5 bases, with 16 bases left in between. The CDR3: CASSLRGGSETQYF. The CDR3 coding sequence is TGCGCCAGCAGTTTAAGGGGGGGATCGGAGACCCAGTACTTC.

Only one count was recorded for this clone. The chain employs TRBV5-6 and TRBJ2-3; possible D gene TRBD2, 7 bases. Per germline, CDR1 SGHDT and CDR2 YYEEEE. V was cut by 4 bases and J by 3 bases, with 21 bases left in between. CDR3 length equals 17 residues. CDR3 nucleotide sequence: TGTGCCAGCAGCCTGCTTGGGGGGGCGAGGGGTACAGATACGCAGTATTTT. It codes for CASSLLGGARGTDTQYF.

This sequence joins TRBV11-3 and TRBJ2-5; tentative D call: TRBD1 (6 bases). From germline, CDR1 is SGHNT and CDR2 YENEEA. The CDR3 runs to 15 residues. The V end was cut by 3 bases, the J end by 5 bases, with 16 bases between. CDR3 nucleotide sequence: TGTGCCAGCAGCTTCCTGGACAGTCCCCTTGAGACCCAGTACTTC. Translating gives CASSFLDSPLETQYF.

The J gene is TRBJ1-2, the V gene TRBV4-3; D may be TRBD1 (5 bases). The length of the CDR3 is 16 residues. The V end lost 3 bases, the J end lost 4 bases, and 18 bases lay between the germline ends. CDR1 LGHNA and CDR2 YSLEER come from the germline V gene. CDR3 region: CASSHLNRPGGYGYTF. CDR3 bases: TGCGCCAGCAGCCATTTGAACAGGCCCGGTGGCTATGGCTACACCTTC.

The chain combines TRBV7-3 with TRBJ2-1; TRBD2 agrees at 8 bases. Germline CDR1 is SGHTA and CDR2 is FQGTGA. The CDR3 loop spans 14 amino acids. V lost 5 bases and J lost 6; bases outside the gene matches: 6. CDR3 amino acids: CASSPGGQRNEQFF. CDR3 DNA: TGTGCCAGCAGCCCGGGGGGGCAGCGCAATGAGCAGTTCTTC.

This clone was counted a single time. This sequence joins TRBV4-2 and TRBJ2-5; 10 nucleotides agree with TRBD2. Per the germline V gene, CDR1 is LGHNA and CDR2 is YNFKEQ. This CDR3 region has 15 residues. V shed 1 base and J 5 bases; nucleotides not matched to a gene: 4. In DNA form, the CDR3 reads TGTGCCAGCAGCCAAGTCAAGCGGGGGGGGGAGACCCAGTACTTC. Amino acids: CASSQVKRGGETQYF.

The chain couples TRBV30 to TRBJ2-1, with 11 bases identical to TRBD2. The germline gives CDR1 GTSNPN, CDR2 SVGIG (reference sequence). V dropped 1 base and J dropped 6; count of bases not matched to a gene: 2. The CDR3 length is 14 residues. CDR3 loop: CAWSGLAGGNEQFF. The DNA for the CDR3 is TGTGCCTGGAGTGGGCTAGCGGGGGGCAATGAGCAGTTCTTC.

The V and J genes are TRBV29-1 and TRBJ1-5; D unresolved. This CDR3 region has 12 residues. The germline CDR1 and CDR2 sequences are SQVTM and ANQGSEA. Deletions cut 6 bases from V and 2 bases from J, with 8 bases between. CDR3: CSVADGNQPQHF. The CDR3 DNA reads TGCAGCGTCGCGGACGGCAATCAGCCCCAGCATTTT.

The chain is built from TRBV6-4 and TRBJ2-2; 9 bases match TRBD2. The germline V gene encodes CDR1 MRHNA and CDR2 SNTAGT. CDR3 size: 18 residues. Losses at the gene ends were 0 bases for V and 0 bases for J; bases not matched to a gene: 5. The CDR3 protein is CASSDSWAGGTNTGELFF. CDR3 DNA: TGTGCCAGCAGTGACTCGTGGGCGGGAGGGACGAACACCGGGGAGCTGTTTTTT.

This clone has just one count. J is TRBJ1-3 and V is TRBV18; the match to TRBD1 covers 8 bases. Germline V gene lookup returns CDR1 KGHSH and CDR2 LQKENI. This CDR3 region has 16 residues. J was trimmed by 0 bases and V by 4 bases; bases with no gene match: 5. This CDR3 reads CASSLQGASSGNTIYF. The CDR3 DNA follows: TGTGCCAGCTCACTTCAGGGGGCTTCCTCTGGAAACACCATATATTTT.